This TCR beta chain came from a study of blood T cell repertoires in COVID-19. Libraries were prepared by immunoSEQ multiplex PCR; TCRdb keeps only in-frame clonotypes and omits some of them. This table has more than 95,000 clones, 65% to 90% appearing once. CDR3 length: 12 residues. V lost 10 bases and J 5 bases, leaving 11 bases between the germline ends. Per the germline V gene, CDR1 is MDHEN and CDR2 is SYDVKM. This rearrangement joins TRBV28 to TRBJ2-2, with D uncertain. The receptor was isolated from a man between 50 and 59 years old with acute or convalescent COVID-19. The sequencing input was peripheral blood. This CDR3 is CAIEAETGELFF. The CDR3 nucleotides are TGTGCCATTGAGGCAGAAACCGGGGAGCTGTTTTTT.